Listed below are T cell receptor beta chains from one sample, sequenced in a study of response to subunit inactivated influenza vaccine. From the RT-PCR reads, TCRdb called clonotypes with MiXCR, one entry per CDR3 protein. Counted here are roughly 700,000 distinct CDR3 sequences, 11% to 15% occurring once; the ten biggest clones make up 6.5% to 8.5%. The sequences come from PBMCs from blood, collected approximately 15 days before vaccination. Receptor source: a man over 45 who received an inactivated influenza vaccine. The CDR3 runs from the conserved cysteine through the conserved F or W. The D gene is left open where the match is weak. Expanded clones get a size class; other rows say once, few or many, or leave the size out.

CDR3 length: 12; D gene: TRBD1; J gene: TRBJ2-7; V gene: TRBV20-1; clone size: few; CDR3 DNA: TGCAGTGCCCCTCGACAGGGCTACGAGCAGTACTTC; CDR3 protein: CSAPRQGYEQYF
CDR3 length: 18; D gene: TRBD1; J gene: TRBJ1-6; V gene: TRBV28; clone size: many; CDR3 DNA: TGTGCCAGCAGTTTTCAGACGACAGGGGCGTTATATAATTCACCCCTCCACTTT; CDR3 protein: CASSFQTTGALYNSPLHF
CDR3 length: 12; D gene: NA; J gene: TRBJ2-3; V gene: TRBV5-1; clone size: NA; CDR3 DNA: TGCGCCAGCCTCTGTGGGACAGATACGCAGTATTTT; CDR3 protein: CASLCGTDTQYF
CDR3 length: 15; D gene: NA; J gene: TRBJ2-7; V gene: TRBV21-1; clone size: few; CDR3 DNA: TGTGCCAGCAGTCCTAGCGGGGGTCCCCCCTTGGAGCAGTACTTC; CDR3 protein: CASSPSGGPPLEQYF
CDR3 length: 14; D gene: NA; J gene: TRBJ2-5; V gene: TRBV20-1; clone size: NA; CDR3 DNA: TGCAGTGCTACCGTTTCGGGGATCGGTGAGACCCAGTACTTC; CDR3 protein: CSATVSGIGETQYF
CDR3 length: 14; D gene: NA; J gene: TRBJ2-5; V gene: TRBV5-1; clone size: NA; CDR3 DNA: TGCGCCAGCAGCCCGACTACTCCGAGGGAGACCCAGTACTTC; CDR3 protein: CASSPTTPRETQYF
CDR3 length: 17; D gene: NA; J gene: TRBJ2-7; V gene: TRBV6-5; clone size: NA; CDR3 DNA: TGTGCCAGCAGTTACTTGTCAAGGACCGCAGGGCCATACGAGCAGTACTTC; CDR3 protein: CASSYLSRTAGPYEQYF
CDR3 length: 14; D gene: TRBD1; J gene: TRBJ1-1; V gene: TRBV4-3; clone size: many; CDR3 DNA: TGTGCCAGCAGTCAAGACAGGGGGAACACTGAAGCTTTCTTT; CDR3 protein: CASSQDRGNTEAFF
CDR3 length: 17; D gene: TRBD2; J gene: TRBJ2-1; V gene: TRBV28; clone size: few; CDR3 DNA: TGTGCCAGCAGTTTGGTGTATCGCGGGAGGGCCTCCAATGAGCAGTTCTTC; CDR3 protein: CASSLVYRGRASNEQFF
CDR3 length: 17; D gene: NA; J gene: TRBJ2-2; V gene: TRBV10-3; clone size: NA; CDR3 DNA: TGTGCCATCAGTGGGCACCATAGCGGAGGGGTCACCGGGGAGCTGTTTTTT; CDR3 protein: CAISGHHSGGVTGELFF
CDR3 length: 14; D gene: TRBD2; J gene: TRBJ2-1; V gene: TRBV20-1; clone size: NA; CDR3 DNA: TGCAGTCTTATAGCGGGGGGGAATAGAAATGAGCAGTTCTTC; CDR3 protein: CSLIAGGNRNEQFF
CDR3 length: 15; D gene: TRBD1; J gene: TRBJ2-1; V gene: TRBV28; clone size: NA; CDR3 DNA: TGTGCCAGCGAGACATTTGGGACAGGGAGCAATGAGCAGTTCTTC; CDR3 protein: CASETFGTGSNEQFF